This TCR beta chain was observed in a study of cytomegalovirus exposure and HLA in healthy donors. Looked up from germline, CDR1 is SSHAT and CDR2 is FNYEAQ (reference sequence). Trimming pared 1 base from V and 0 bases from J, leaving 8 bases between. The CDR3 contains 15 residues. The PCR was carried out with 60 Vbeta primers and 13 Jbeta primers. Profiling relied on immunoSEQ multiplex PCR, and the TCRdb table lists in-frame clones only, not all of them. The sample records approximately 120,000 clones, around 82% being singletons. This chain links TRBV7-7 with TRBJ2-3, with D tentatively TRBD1 (6 bases). The TCR sequence derives from a man aged 40-49 years in good health and CMV-seronegative. The source material was PBMCs. CDR3: CASSLGGQSTDTQYF. CDR3 nucleotide sequence: TGTGCCAGCAGCTTAGGCGGACAGAGCACAGATACGCAGTATTTT.